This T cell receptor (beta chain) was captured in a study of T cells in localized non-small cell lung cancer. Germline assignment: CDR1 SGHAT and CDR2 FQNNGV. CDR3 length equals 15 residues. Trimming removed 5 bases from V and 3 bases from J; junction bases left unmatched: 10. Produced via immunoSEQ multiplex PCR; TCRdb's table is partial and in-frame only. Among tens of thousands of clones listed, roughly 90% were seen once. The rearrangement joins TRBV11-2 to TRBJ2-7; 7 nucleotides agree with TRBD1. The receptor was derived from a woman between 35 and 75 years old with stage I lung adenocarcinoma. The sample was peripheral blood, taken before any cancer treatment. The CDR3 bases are TGTGCCAGCAGCGGATTCCGGGACAGAAACTACGAGCAGTACTTC. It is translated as CASSGFRDRNYEQYF.